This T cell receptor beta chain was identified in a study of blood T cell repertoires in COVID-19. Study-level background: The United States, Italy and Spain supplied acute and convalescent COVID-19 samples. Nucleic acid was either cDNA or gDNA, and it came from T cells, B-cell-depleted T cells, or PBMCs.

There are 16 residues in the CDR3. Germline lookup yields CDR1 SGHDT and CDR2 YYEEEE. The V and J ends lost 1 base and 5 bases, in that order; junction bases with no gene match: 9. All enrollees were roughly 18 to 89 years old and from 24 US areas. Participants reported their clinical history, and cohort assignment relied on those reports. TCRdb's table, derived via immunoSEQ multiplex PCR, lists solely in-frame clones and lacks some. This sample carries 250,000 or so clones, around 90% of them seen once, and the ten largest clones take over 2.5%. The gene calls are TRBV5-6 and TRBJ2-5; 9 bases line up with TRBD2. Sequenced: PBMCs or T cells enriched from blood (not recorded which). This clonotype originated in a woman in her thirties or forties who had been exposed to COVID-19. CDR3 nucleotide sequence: TGTGCCAGCAGCTTGTACGGCGGGAGGGCCGAGGAGACCCAGTACTTC. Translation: CASSLYGGRAEETQYF.